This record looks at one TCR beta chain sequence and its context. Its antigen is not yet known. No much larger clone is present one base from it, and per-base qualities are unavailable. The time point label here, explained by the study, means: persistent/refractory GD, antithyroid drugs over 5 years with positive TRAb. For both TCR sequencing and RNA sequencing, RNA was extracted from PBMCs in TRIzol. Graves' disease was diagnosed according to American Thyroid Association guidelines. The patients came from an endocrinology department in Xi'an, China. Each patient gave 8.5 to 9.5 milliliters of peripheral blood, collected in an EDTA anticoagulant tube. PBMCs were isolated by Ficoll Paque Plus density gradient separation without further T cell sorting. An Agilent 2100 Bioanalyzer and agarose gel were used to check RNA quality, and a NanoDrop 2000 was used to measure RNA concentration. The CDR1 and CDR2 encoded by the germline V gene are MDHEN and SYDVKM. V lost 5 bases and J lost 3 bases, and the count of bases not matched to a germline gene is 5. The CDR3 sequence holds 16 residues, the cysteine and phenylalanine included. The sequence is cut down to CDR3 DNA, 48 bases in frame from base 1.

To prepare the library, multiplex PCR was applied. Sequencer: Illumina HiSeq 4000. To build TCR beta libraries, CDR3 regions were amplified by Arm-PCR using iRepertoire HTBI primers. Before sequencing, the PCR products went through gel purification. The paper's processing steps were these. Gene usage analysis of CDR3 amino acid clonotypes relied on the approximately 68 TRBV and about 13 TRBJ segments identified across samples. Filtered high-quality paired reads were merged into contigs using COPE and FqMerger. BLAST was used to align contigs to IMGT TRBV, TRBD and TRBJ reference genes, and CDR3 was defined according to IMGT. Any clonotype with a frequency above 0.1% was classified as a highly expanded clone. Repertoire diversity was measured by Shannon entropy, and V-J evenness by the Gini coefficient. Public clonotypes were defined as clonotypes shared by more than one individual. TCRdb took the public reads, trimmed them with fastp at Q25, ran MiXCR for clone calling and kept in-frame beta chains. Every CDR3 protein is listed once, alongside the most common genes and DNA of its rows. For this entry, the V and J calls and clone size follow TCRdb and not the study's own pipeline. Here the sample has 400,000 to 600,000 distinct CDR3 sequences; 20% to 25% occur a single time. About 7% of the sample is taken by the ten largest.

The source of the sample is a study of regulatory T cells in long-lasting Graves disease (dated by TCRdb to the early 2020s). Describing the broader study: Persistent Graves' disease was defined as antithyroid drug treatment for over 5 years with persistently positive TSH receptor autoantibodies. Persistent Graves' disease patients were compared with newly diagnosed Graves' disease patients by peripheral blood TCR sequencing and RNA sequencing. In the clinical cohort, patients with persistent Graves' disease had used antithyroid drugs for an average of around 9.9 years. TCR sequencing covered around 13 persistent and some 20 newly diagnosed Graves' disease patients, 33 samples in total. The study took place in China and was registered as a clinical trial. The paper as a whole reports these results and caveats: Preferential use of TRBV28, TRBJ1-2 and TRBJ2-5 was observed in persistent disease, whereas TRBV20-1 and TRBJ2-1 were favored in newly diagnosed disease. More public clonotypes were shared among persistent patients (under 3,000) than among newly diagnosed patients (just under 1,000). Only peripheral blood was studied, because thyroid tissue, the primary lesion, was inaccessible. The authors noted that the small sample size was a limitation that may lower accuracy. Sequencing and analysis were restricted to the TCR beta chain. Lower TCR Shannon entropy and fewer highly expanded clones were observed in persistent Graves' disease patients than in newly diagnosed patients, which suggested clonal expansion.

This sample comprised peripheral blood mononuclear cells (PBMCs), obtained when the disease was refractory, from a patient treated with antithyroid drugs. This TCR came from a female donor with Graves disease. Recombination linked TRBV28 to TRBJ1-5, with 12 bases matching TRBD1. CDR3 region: CASSPGQGAVNQPQHF. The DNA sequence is TGTGCCAGCAGTCCGGGACAGGGGGCTGTCAATCAGCCCCAGCATTTT.